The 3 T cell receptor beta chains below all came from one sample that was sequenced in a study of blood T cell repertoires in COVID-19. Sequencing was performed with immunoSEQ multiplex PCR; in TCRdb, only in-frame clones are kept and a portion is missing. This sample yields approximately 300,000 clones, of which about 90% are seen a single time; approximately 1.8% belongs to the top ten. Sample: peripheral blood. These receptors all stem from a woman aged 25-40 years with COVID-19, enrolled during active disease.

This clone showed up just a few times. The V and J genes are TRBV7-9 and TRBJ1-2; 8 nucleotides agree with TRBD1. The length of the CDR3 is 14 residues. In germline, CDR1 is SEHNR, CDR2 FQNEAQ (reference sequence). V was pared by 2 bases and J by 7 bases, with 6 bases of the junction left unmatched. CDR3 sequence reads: CASSLSTGAGGYTF. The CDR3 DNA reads TGTGCCAGCAGCTTATCGACAGGGGCTGGTGGCTACACCTTC.

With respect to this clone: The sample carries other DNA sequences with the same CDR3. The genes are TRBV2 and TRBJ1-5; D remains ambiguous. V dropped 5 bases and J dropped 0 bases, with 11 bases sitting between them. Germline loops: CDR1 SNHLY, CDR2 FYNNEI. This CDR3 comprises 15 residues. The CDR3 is CASSPTGLSNQPQHF. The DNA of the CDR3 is TGTGCCAGCAGTCCGACTGGACTTAGCAATCAGCCCCAGCATTTT.

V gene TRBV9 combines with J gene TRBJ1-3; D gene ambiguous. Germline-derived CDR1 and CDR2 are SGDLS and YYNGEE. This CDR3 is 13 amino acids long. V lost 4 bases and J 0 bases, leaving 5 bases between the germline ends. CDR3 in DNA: TGTGCCAGCAGCCTGAGCTCTGGAAACACCATATATTTT. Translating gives CASSLSSGNTIYF.